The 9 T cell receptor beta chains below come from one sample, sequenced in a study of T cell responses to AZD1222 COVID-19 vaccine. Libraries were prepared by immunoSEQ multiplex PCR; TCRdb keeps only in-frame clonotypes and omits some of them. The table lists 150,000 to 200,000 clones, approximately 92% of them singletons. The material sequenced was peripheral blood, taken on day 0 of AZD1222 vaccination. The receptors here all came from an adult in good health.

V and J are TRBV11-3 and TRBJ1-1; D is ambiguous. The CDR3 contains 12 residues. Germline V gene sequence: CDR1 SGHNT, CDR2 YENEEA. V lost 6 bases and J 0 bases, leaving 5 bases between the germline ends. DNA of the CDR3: TGTGCCAGCAGTGACCTGAACACTGAAGCTTTCTTT. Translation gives CASSDLNTEAFF.

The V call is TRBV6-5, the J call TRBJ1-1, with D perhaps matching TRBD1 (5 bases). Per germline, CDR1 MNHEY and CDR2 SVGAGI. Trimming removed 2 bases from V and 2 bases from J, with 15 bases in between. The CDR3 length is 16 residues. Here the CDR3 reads CASSYLSLGENTEAFF. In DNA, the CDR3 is TGTGCCAGCAGTTACCTTTCGTTGGGGGAAAACACTGAAGCTTTCTTT.

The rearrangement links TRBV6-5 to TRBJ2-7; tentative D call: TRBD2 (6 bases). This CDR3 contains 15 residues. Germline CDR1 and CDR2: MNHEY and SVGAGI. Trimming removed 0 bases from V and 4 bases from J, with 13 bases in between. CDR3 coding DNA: TGTGCCAGCAGTTACTCGGGAGGAGGGGTATACGAGCAGTACTTC. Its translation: CASSYSGGGVYEQYF.

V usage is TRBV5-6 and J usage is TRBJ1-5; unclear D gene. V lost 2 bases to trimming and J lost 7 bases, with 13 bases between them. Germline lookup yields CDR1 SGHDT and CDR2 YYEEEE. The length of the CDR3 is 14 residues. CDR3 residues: CASSFGVLNQPQHF. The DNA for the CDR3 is TGTGCCAGCAGCTTCGGGGTCCTCAACCAGCCCCAGCATTTT.

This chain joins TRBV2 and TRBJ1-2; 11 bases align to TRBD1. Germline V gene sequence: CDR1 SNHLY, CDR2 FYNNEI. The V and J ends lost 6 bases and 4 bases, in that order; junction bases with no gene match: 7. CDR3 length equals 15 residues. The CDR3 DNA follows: TGTGCCAGCAGCCGGGACAGGGGGGAAGTCTATGGCTACACCTTC. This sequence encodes CASSRDRGEVYGYTF.

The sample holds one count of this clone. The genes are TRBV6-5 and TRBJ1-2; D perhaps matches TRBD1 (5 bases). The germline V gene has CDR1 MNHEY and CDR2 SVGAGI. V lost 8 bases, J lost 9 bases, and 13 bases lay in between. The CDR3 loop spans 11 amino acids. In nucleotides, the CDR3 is TGTGCCAGCGGGGGTGGGGGGAGCTACACCTTC. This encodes CASGGGGSYTF.

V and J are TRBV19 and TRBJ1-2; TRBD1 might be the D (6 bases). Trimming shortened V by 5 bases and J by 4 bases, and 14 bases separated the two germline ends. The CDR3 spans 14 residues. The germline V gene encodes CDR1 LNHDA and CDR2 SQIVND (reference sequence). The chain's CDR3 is CASSPLDSFYGYTF. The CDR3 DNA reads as TGTGCCAGTAGTCCCCTGGACAGTTTCTATGGCTACACCTTC.

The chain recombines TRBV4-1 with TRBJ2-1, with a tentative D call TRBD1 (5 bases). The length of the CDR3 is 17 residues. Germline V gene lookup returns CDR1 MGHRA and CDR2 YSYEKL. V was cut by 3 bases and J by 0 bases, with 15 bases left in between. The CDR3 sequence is CASSHLQQGYSYNEQFF. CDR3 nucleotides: TGCGCCAGCAGCCACTTACAGCAGGGCTACTCCTACAATGAGCAGTTCTTC.

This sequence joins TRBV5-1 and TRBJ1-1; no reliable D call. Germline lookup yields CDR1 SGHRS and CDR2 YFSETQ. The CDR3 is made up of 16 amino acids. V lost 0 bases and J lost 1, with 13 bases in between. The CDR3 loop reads CASSLDLGVGNTEAFF. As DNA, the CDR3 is TGCGCCAGCAGCTTGGATCTCGGCGTCGGGAACACTGAAGCTTTCTTT. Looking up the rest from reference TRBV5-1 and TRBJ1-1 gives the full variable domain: KAGVTQTPRYLIKTRGQQVTLSCSPISGHRSVSWYQQTPGQGLQFLFEYFSETQRNKGNFPGRFSGRQFSNSRSEMNVSTLELGDSALYLCASSLDLGVGNTEAFFGQGTRLTVV.